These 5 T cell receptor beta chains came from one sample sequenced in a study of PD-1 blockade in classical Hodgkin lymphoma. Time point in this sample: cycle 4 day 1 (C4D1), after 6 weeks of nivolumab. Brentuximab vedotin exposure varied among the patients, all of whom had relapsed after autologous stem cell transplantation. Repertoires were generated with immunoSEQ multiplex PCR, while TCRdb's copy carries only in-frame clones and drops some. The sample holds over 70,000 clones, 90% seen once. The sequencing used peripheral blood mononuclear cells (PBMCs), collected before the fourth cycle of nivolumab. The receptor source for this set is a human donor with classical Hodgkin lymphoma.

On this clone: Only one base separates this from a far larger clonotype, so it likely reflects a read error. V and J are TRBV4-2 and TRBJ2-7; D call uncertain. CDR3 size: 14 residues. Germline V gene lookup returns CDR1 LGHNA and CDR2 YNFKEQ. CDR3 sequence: CASSQDTVPYQQYF. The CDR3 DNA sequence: TGTGCCAGCAGCCAAGATACAGTCCCCTACCAGCAGTACTTC.

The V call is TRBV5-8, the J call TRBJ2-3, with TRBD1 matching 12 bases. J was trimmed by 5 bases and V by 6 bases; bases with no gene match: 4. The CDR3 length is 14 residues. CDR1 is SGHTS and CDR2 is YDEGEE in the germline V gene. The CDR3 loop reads CASKGQGAIDTQYF. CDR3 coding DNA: TGTGCCAGCAAGGGACAGGGGGCGATAGATACGCAGTATTTT.

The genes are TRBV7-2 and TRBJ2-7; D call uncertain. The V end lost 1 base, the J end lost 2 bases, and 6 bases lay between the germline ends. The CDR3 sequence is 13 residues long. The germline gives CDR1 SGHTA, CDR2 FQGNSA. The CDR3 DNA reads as TGTGCCAGCAGCTTAGACAGACCCTACGAGCAGTACTTC. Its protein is CASSLDRPYEQYF.

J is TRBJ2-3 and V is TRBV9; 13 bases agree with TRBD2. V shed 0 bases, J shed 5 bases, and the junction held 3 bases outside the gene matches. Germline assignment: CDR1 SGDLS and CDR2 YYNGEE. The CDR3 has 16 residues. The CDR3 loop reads CASSVVGLAGIDTQYF. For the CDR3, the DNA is TGTGCCAGCAGCGTAGTGGGACTAGCGGGGATAGATACGCAGTATTTT.

DNA for the CDR3: TGTGCCAGCAGCCAACTACGACAGGTCCAAGAGACCCAGTACTTC. As protein: CASSQLRQVQETQYF. The chain couples TRBV4-2 to TRBJ2-5; possible D gene TRBD1, 6 bases. V lost 2 bases and J 1 base, leaving 11 bases between the germline ends. This CDR3 contains 15 residues. The V gene's germline CDR1 is LGHNA and CDR2 YNFKEQ.